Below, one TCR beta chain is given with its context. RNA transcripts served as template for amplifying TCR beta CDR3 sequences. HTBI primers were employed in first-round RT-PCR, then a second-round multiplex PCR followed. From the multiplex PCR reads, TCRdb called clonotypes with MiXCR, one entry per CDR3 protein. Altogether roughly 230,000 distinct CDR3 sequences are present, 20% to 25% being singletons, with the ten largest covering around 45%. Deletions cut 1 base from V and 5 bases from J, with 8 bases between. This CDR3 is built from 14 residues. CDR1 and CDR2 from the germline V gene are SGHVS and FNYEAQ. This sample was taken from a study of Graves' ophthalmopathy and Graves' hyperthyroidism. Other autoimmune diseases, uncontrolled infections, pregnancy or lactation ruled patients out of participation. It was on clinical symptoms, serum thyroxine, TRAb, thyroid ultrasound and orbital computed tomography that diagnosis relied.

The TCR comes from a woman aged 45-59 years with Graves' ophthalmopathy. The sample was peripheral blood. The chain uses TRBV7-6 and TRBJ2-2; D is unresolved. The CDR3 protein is CASSLVKVTGELFF. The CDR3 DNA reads TGTGCCAGCAGCTTAGTCAAGGTGACCGGGGAGCTGTTTTTT.